This T cell receptor (beta chain) derives from a study of T cell responses to AZD1222 COVID-19 vaccine. V was shortened by 0 bases and J by 5 bases, with 13 bases between the two germline ends. The germline CDR1 and CDR2 sequences are SGHTA and FQGNSA. The CDR3 contains 15 residues. Doses given second, at about 4 or about 12 weeks, were pooled. Profiled with immunoSEQ multiplex PCR; TCRdb holds only in-frame clones, not every one. The sample yields about 180,000 clones, roughly 94% seen once. Sequencing was performed on peripheral blood, taken 28 days after the second AZD1222 dose. V usage is TRBV7-2 and J usage is TRBJ1-2, with TRBD1 as a possible D gene (5 bases). The receptor comes from an adult who received the AZD1222 COVID-19 vaccine. CDR3 bases: TGTGCCAGCAGCTTAGCCCCGACAGAGTCTTATGGCTACACCTTC. It specifies CASSLAPTESYGYTF.